Each of the 8 T cell receptor beta chains below was sequenced from the same sample in a study of blood T cell repertoires in COVID-19. Profiled with immunoSEQ multiplex PCR; TCRdb holds only in-frame clones, not every one. The sample contains 190,000 or so clones, more than 75% of which appear only once. The sequencing input was peripheral blood. These TCRs come from a man aged 40-49 years with active or convalescent COVID-19.

The chain joins TRBV4-1 to TRBJ1-5, with 9 bases identical to TRBD1. Trimming took 3 bases from V and 2 from J; bases not matched to a gene: 5. The CDR3 covers 16 residues. Germline CDR1 is MGHRA and CDR2 is YSYEKL. CDR3 region: CASSHLGQGGNQPQHF. The CDR3 nucleotides read TGCGCCAGCAGCCACCTGGGACAGGGTGGCAATCAGCCCCAGCATTTT.

Here the CDR3 reads CASSSAFERALYEQYF. CDR3 nucleotide sequence: TGTGCCAGCAGTTCCGCCTTTGAGAGGGCCCTCTACGAGCAGTACTTC. The V call is TRBV6-2 or TRBV6-3, the J call TRBJ2-7; D is perhaps TRBD2 (5 bases). This CDR3 comprises 16 residues. CDR1 and CDR2 (germline): MNHEY, SVGEGT. V lost 4 bases, J lost 3 bases, and 19 bases lay in between.

V usage is TRBV19 and J usage is TRBJ2-7; unclear D gene. The CDR3 sequence is 13 residues long. V gave up 2 bases and J gave up 2 bases, with 7 bases separating them. Per the germline V gene, CDR1 is LNHDA and CDR2 is SQIVND (reference sequence). CDR3 loop: CASSIQVTYEQYF. CDR3 coding DNA: TGTGCCAGTAGTATACAGGTTACCTACGAGCAGTACTTC.

The rearrangement uses TRBV6-5 and TRBJ1-1; D is uncertain. This CDR3 comprises 12 residues. Looked up from germline, CDR1 is MNHEY and CDR2 is SVGAGI. V was cut by 4 bases and J by 6 bases, with 9 bases left in between. This chain's CDR3 is CASSSGLSEAFF. The CDR3 coding sequence is TGTGCCAGCAGTTCAGGACTGTCTGAAGCTTTCTTT.

The CDR3 here is CASSEWSGGQETQYF. DNA of the CDR3: TGTGCCAGCAGTGAATGGTCGGGGGGGCAGGAGACCCAGTACTTC. The genes are TRBV25-1 and TRBJ2-5; 8 bases line up with TRBD2. J was trimmed by 5 bases and V by 1 base; bases with no gene match: 6. CDR1 MGHDK and CDR2 SYGVNS come from the germline V gene. The length of the CDR3 is 15 residues.

This chain links TRBV13 with TRBJ2-3, with 11 bases identical to TRBD2. The ends lost 6 bases at V and 5 bases at J; junction bases unmatched: 7. This CDR3 is 15 amino acids long. From germline, CDR1 is PRHDT and CDR2 FYEKMQ (reference sequence). The CDR3 DNA reads TGTGCCAGCAGGTTTAGCGGGGGGGCCATAGATACGCAGTATTTT. Translating it yields CASRFSGGAIDTQYF.

The chain carries TRBV19 and TRBJ2-7; 10 bases map to TRBD2. The CDR3 covers 17 residues. V shed 3 bases and J 4 bases; nucleotides not matched to a gene: 12. Germline V gene sequence: CDR1 LNHDA, CDR2 SQIVND (reference sequence). CDR3 loop: CASSISSATSGAYEQYF. CDR3 DNA sequence: TGTGCCAGTAGTATTTCAAGCGCAACTAGCGGGGCGTACGAGCAGTACTTC.

The gene calls are TRBV6-2 or TRBV6-3 and TRBJ2-7, with a weak D call TRBD2 (6 bases). The CDR3 length is 14 residues. The germline gives CDR1 MNHEY, CDR2 SVGEGT. V lost 0 bases to trimming and J lost 7 bases, with 13 bases between them. CDR3: CASSYSTGTGEQYF. The CDR3 region has the DNA TGTGCCAGCAGTTACTCGACGGGGACTGGGGAGCAGTACTTC.